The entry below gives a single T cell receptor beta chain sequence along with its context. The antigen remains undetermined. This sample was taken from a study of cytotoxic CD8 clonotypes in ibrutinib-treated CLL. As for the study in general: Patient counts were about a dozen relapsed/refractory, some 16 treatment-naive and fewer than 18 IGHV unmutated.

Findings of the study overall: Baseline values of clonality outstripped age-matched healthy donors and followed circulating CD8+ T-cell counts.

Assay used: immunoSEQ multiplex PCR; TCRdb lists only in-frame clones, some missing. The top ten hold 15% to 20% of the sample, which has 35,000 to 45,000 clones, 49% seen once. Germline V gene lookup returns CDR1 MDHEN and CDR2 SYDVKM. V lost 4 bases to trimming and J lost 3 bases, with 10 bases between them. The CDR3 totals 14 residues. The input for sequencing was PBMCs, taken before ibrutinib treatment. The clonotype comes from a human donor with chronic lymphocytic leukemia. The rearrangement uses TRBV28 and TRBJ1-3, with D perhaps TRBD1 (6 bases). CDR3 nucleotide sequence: TGTGCCAGCAGTTCAGGGGATTTTGGAAACACCATATATTTT. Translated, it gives CASSSGDFGNTIYF.